This T cell receptor (beta chain) appears in the sequencing data of a study of blood T cell repertoires in COVID-19. Only in-frame clones appear in the TCRdb table, and some are missing; sequencing was by immunoSEQ multiplex PCR. This sample yields nearly 15,000 clones, of which 65% to 85% are seen a single time; roughly 14% belongs to the top ten. The germline V gene encodes CDR1 SGHDT and CDR2 YYEEEE. The CDR3 is made up of 15 amino acids. Trimming left V 0 bases short and J 8 bases short, with 17 bases between. The rearrangement joins TRBV5-6 to TRBJ1-1; tentatively, D is TRBD1 (6 bases). The clonotype comes from a human donor in a cohort sampled during active COVID-19. The sequencing input was peripheral blood. The CDR3 DNA sequence: TGTGCCAGCAGCTTGGTGGAGGCAGGGGCTGCGGAAGCTTTCTTT. Its protein is CASSLVEAGAAEAFF.